One TCR beta chain is described in this entry. This clonotype showed up just a few times. The antigen it binds to is not known. Per-nucleotide qualities are absent, and no much larger clonotype sits a single base away. Libraries were built with multiplex PCR. The data were produced on an Illumina HiSeq 4000. To build TCR beta libraries, CDR3 regions were amplified by Arm-PCR using iRepertoire HTBI primers. Before sequencing, the PCR products went through gel purification. The authors processed their data as follows. Gene usage analysis of CDR3 amino acid clonotypes used the 60 to 75 TRBV and 11 to 15 TRBJ segments found across samples. COPE and FqMerger were used to merge filtered high-quality paired reads into contigs. Contigs were aligned with BLAST to IMGT TRBV, TRBD and TRBJ reference genes, and CDR3 was defined per IMGT. Highly expanded clones were defined as clonotypes with a frequency above 0.1%. Repertoire diversity was measured by Shannon entropy, and V-J evenness by the Gini coefficient. A clonotype found in more than one individual was treated as public. Clones were called with MiXCR by TCRdb after fastp trimmed the public reads at Q25, and only in-frame beta chains were retained. Rows are unified per CDR3 protein, each entry keeping the most common DNA and genes. The authors' filters were not applied to this entry. The sample table records about 500,000 distinct CDR3 sequences; around 12% of these occur just once. Together, the top ten hold about 8.9% of the sample.

V is trimmed back by 1 base and J by 3 bases, and the junction contains 5 bases that no gene match accounts for. CDR1 SGHDT and CDR2 YYEEEE were looked up in the germline V gene. The CDR3, cysteine through phenylalanine, is 15 amino acids long. Only the CDR3 portion is preserved as DNA: 45 bases, with reading frame beginning at the first base. The sample's time point label, decoded: newly diagnosed GD, antithyroid drugs for less than 3 months. For both TCR sequencing and RNA sequencing, RNA was extracted from PBMCs in TRIzol. The diagnosis of Graves' disease was made according to American Thyroid Association guidelines. Patients for the study were recruited at an endocrinology department in Xi'an, China. Each patient gave 7 to 9.5 milliliters of peripheral blood, collected in an EDTA anticoagulant tube. Ficoll Paque Plus density gradient separation was used to isolate PBMCs, and no additional T cell sorting was done. An Agilent 2100 Bioanalyzer and agarose gel were used to check RNA quality, and a NanoDrop 2000 was used to measure RNA concentration.

This sample stems from a study of regulatory T cells in long-lasting Graves disease (dated by TCRdb to the early 2020s). Regarding the complete study: In the newly diagnosed Graves' disease group, patients had been taking antithyroid drugs for less than 3 months. The study was registered as a clinical trial and conducted in China. A total of about 33 samples underwent TCR sequencing, from some 13 patients with persistent Graves' disease and 20 or so patients with newly diagnosed Graves' disease. Persistent Graves' disease patients were compared with newly diagnosed Graves' disease patients by peripheral blood TCR sequencing and RNA sequencing.

The paper's findings and limits, for the study overall: Because the primary lesion, thyroid tissue, could not be accessed, the study looked at peripheral blood alone. Persistent Graves' disease patients showed lower TCR Shannon entropy and fewer highly expanded clones than newly diagnosed patients, suggesting clonal expansion. As a limitation, the authors acknowledged that the small sample size may reduce accuracy. A larger number of public clonotypes was shared among persistent patients (fewer than 3,000) than among newly diagnosed patients (roughly 980). Persistent disease showed preferential use of TRBV28, TRBJ1-2 and TRBJ2-5, whereas newly diagnosed disease favored TRBV20-1 and TRBJ2-1. Sequencing and analysis were restricted to the TCR beta chain.

These same data were also listed under a study on T cells in Graves' hyperthyroidism and ophthalmopathy. As that second paper reports: Stable Graves' hyperthyroidism was defined as no progression to ophthalmopathy during 18 months of follow-up. Hyperthyroidism patients were aged 18 to 65 years and newly diagnosed, with disease duration of less than 2 months. Any patient with an uncontrolled infection, another autoimmune disease, pregnancy or lactation was excluded. Diagnoses were established on the basis of clinical symptoms, serum thyroxine and TRAb, thyroid ultrasound, and orbital computed tomography. For the first round of RT-PCR on the TCR CDR3, the HTBI primer set was used together with the Qiagen OneStep RT-PCR kit. Blood samples also contained most of the expanded thyroid clonotypes (frequency above 0.001), which suggests that blood repertoires may reflect thyroid immune responses. In cross-validation, a model built on a 13 V-J signature told ophthalmopathy apart from stable hyperthyroidism with about 90% sensitivity and about 81% specificity, and in testing the same model reached 80%/75%. During validation, the model predicted progression to ophthalmopathy a median of about 5.9 months ahead of onset, with more than 55% sensitivity and around 73% specificity. To identify distinguishing TCR V-J signatures, a discovery cohort of about a hundred patients was used, comprising 43 with Graves' ophthalmopathy and roughly 60 with stable Graves' hyperthyroidism. Prospective prediction of ophthalmopathy was tested in an independent validation cohort consisting of some 19 hyperthyroidism patients and some 15 patients who later progressed to ophthalmopathy. The approximately 95 discovery patients were divided at random into training and test sets in a 7:3 ratio. Thyroid tissue and blood T-cell repertoires from over 5 Graves' hyperthyroidism patients were also compared in the study. Once sampling was done, hyperthyroidism patients were given methimazole at a starting dose of 30 mg daily, whereas ophthalmopathy patients were given high-dose intravenous methylprednisolone. A second multiplex PCR round built the libraries, followed by size selection and purification. Sequencing of the libraries was done on an Illumina HiSeq2000 using paired-end 100 bp reads. SOAPnuke was used to process the raw data, throwing out any read that contained adapters or uncalled bases, had a mean Phred below 15, or lacked an exact constant-primer or identifier match. High-quality paired reads were merged with COPE v1.2.5, and unique nucleotide sequences were defined as clonotypes. MiTCR v1.1 was used to align clonotypes to the IMGT TRBV, TRBD and TRBJ reference segments. The analysis included only V-J combinations with a frequency above 0.0001, which together covered about 99% of the repertoires. A TCS score was defined as the ratio between F50 (clonal expansion) and ExV (chaos), using BLOSUM62-based TCRdist between CDR3 peptides within each V-J. Welch's t-statistics and random forest reduced roughly 500 V-J features to 13, which were used in a naive Bayes classifier (R e1071). Sample size was not statistically predetermined, and blinding of investigators to group allocation was not performed. According to the paper, TCR Vbeta CDR3 sequencing was carried out on approximately 140 peripheral blood samples, which came from 40 to 45 ophthalmopathy, about 75 hyperthyroidism and approximately 17 progressor patients.

The chain is assembled from TRBV5-6 and TRBJ2-5; TRBD2 matches 8 bases in the middle. This receptor was taken from a woman aged 25 to 45 with Graves disease. Donor details come from another sample of the same person, matched by shared clones. The sequences come from peripheral blood mononuclear cells (PBMCs), collected at new diagnosis, from a patient treated with antithyroid drugs. In nucleotides, the sequence is TGTGCCAGCAGCTTGTTTGTCGGGAGGGAAGAGACCCAGTACTTC. Protein translation: CASSLFVGREETQYF.